The 22 T cell receptor beta chains reported below all come from one sample, sequenced in a study of cytomegalovirus exposure and HLA in healthy donors. PCR amplification relied on 60 Vbeta primers (plus 13 Jbeta primers). Produced via immunoSEQ multiplex PCR; TCRdb's table is partial and in-frame only. The sample carries about 120,000 clones, around four fifths recorded once. The sequenced sample consisted of PBMCs. These receptors originate from a man between 40 and 49 years old in good health and CMV-seronegative.

This chain links TRBV4-3 with TRBJ1-2, with TRBD1 matching 9 bases. Germline V lookup: CDR1 LGHNA, CDR2 YSLEER. The J segment lost 4 bases and the V segment lost 2 bases, leaving 8 bases of the junction unmatched. This CDR3 is 16 amino acids long. CDR3 DNA sequence: TGCGCCAGCAGCCAATTGGGGACAGGGACCATCTATGGCTACACCTTC. Residues: CASSQLGTGTIYGYTF.

This clone has more than one count but fewer than ten. The chain couples TRBV18 to TRBJ1-4; TRBD1 agrees at 7 bases. Losses at the gene ends were 3 bases for V and 4 bases for J; bases not matched to a gene: 5. CDR1 and CDR2 from the germline V gene are KGHSH and LQKENI. This CDR3 contains 15 residues. CDR3 residues: CASSPQDRINEKLFF. CDR3 coding DNA: TGTGCCAGCTCACCCCAGGACAGGATTAATGAAAAACTGTTTTTT. Looking up the rest from reference TRBV18 and TRBJ1-4 gives the full variable domain: NAGVMQNPRHLVRRRGQEARLRCSPMKGHSHVYWYRQLPEEGLKFMVYLQKENIIDESGMPKERFSAEFPKEGPSILRIQQVVRGDSAAYFCASSPQDRINEKLFFGSGTQLSVL.

Worth noting for this clone: The junction does not match germline at one end; this may be a read error. V usage is TRBV4-3 and J usage is TRBJ2-6; a possible D gene is TRBD1 (5 bases). The germline V gene has CDR1 LGHNA and CDR2 YSLEER. This CDR3 contains 17 residues. The CDR3 bases are TGCGCCAGCAGCCAAGAATTAAGGCTGTCTGGGGCCAACGGCCTGACTTTC. This codes for CASSQELRLSGANGLTF.

The rearrangement uses TRBV5-1 and TRBJ2-2, with D hard to call. The V gene lost 0 bases and the J gene lost 6 bases, with 9 bases spanning the gap. Germline-derived CDR1 and CDR2 are SGHRS and YFSETQ. CDR3 length: 14 amino acids. This CDR3 is CASSLATEAGELFF. CDR3 DNA: TGCGCCAGCAGCTTGGCGACTGAGGCCGGGGAGCTGTTTTTT.

This clone was recorded only once. This chain uses TRBV29-1 with TRBJ1-1; D ambiguous. V was shortened by 0 bases and J by 6 bases, with 23 bases between the two germline ends. The germline V gene encodes CDR1 SQVTM and CDR2 ANQGSEA. The CDR3 is 17 amino acids. The CDR3 here is CSVEDGVLGFGLPEAFF. The CDR3, as DNA: TGCAGCGTTGAAGATGGGGTACTAGGTTTTGGGTTGCCTGAAGCTTTCTTT.

This chain joins TRBV28 and TRBJ2-2; perhaps TRBD2 as D (5 bases). V lost 6 bases to trimming and J lost 0 bases, with 11 bases between them. The CDR3 covers 15 residues. CDR1 is MDHEN, CDR2 SYDVKM, per germline. The CDR3 region is CASRPPAANTGELFF. CDR3 DNA: TGTGCCAGCAGGCCCCCAGCGGCGAACACCGGGGAGCTGTTTTTT. Together with reference TRBV28 and TRBJ2-2, the CDR3 gives the full variable domain: DVKVTQSSRYLVKRTGEKVFLECVQDMDHENMFWYRQDPGLGLRLIYFSYDVKMKEKGDIPEGYSVSREKKERFSLILESASTNQTSMYLCASRPPAANTGELFFGEGSRLTVL.

This chain connects TRBV9 to TRBJ2-3; D is perhaps TRBD2 (6 bases). The CDR3 is made up of 14 amino acids. The ends were cut back, 0 bases at V and 4 bases at J, with 9 bases in the middle. Per germline, CDR1 SGDLS and CDR2 YYNGEE. Written as DNA, the CDR3 is TGTGCCAGCAGCGTAGCGGGAGAGCCAGATACGCAGTATTTT. Translated, it gives CASSVAGEPDTQYF.

The chain recombines TRBV7-3 with TRBJ2-3, with 8 bases lining up with TRBD2. The V gene end was trimmed by 3 bases and the J gene end by 1 base; junction bases not matched to a gene: 12. This CDR3 region has 18 residues. Germline assignment: CDR1 SGHTA and CDR2 FQGTGA. CDR3 loop: CASSFKVGGAGGTDTQYF. CDR3 DNA sequence: TGTGCCAGCAGCTTTAAAGTCGGGGGGGCTGGGGGCACAGATACGCAGTATTTT.

The rearrangement joins TRBV2 to TRBJ1-2, with D possibly matching TRBD1 (5 bases). This CDR3 is 17 amino acids long. Germline V lookup: CDR1 SNHLY, CDR2 FYNNEI. V lost 7 bases, J lost 5 bases, and 26 bases lay in between. The CDR3 spells CASIPPRSSGARYGYTF. The CDR3 nucleotides are TGTGCCAGCATCCCCCCCCGAAGTAGTGGGGCCAGGTATGGCTACACCTTC.

This chain joins TRBV30 and TRBJ2-7, with D maybe TRBD2 (6 bases). CDR1 is GTSNPN, CDR2 SVGIG, per germline (reference sequence). With 0 bases removed from V and 1 base from J, the gap between germline ends came to 16 bases. This CDR3 contains 16 residues. CDR3 nucleotides: TGTGCCTGGAGTGTCCCCCGGGAGCGACTTTCCTACGAGCAGTACTTC. This sequence encodes CAWSVPRERLSYEQYF.

This clone was seen a handful of times. The gene calls are TRBV4-1 and TRBJ1-4; D unresolved. Germline assignment: CDR1 MGHRA and CDR2 YSYEKL. The CDR3 is 15 amino acids. Trimming stripped 1 base from V and 0 bases from J, with 6 bases between. The CDR3 loop is CASSQALATNEKLFF. CDR3 sequence (DNA): TGCGCCAGCAGCCAAGCTCTTGCAACTAATGAAAAACTGTTTTTT.

The chain combines TRBV10-3 with TRBJ2-1; D ambiguous. The germline gives CDR1 ENHRY, CDR2 SYGVKD. Between the trimmed V and J ends, which lost 10 bases and 0 bases, there was a span of 10 bases. The CDR3 consists of 13 residues. DNA for the CDR3: TGTGCCACGGGTGGTAGCTCCTACAATGAGCAGTTCTTC. Its translation is CATGGSSYNEQFF.

This sequence joins TRBV29-1 and TRBJ1-1; TRBD1 might be the D (5 bases). This CDR3 has 13 amino acids. CDR1 SQVTM and CDR2 ANQGSEA come from the germline V gene. Deletions cut 7 bases from V and 1 base from J, with 13 bases between. CDR3 region: CSAGHGRNTEAFF. CDR3 nucleotide sequence: TGCAGCGCCGGACATGGTAGGAACACTGAAGCTTTCTTT.

The chain joins TRBV5-6 to TRBJ2-5; maybe TRBD1 (6 bases). This CDR3 spans 13 amino acids. Germline V gives CDR1 SGHDT, CDR2 YYEEEE. V was pared by 6 bases and J by 5 bases, with 14 bases between. The CDR3, as DNA: TGTGCCAGCATAGGGGGATTCAGGGAGACCCAGTACTTC. It translates to CASIGGFRETQYF.

This clone was detected only once. The chain recombines TRBV7-2 with TRBJ2-1; the match to TRBD2 covers 8 bases. Germline CDR1 is SGHTA and CDR2 is FQGNSA. This CDR3 has 15 amino acids. J lost 6 bases, V lost 1 base, and 5 bases had no gene match. The CDR3 spells CASSLEFSGVNEQFF. The CDR3 bases are TGTGCCAGCAGCTTAGAGTTTAGCGGGGTCAATGAGCAGTTCTTC. The entire variable domain, with the rest obtained from reference TRBV7-2 and TRBJ2-1, is as follows: GAGVSQSPSNKVTEKGKDVELRCDPISGHTALYWYRQSLGQGLEFLIYFQGNSAPDKSGLPSDRFSAERTGGSVSTLTIQRTQQEDSAVYLCASSLEFSGVNEQFFGPGTRLTVL.

The V gene is TRBV18, the J gene TRBJ2-3; TRBD1 might be the D (6 bases). Trimming cost V 0 bases and J 3 bases, with 13 bases left between them. Germline V gene lookup returns CDR1 KGHSH and CDR2 LQKENI. CDR3 length: 16 amino acids. The CDR3 DNA is TGTGCCAGCTCACCACCGGCGTCCCAGGGGACAGATACGCAGTATTTT. It is translated as CASSPPASQGTDTQYF. Together with reference TRBV18 and TRBJ2-3, the CDR3 gives the full variable domain: NAGVMQNPRHLVRRRGQEARLRCSPMKGHSHVYWYRQLPEEGLKFMVYLQKENIIDESGMPKERFSAEFPKEGPSILRIQQVVRGDSAAYFCASSPPASQGTDTQYFGPGTRLTVL.

CDR3 bases: TGTGCCACCAGCAGAGATCTAGCGGGGTCCGCGGAGCTGTTTTTT. Its protein product is CATSRDLAGSAELFF. The chain links TRBV15 to TRBJ2-2; 9 bases fit TRBD2. The CDR3 has 15 residues. Germline lookup yields CDR1 LNHNV and CDR2 YYDKDF (reference sequence). V lost 0 bases to trimming and J lost 10 bases; unmatched junction nucleotides: 6.

J is TRBJ1-5 and V is TRBV29-1; TRBD1 agrees at 7 bases. Per germline, CDR1 SQVTM and CDR2 ANQGSEA. V trimming: 7 bases; J trimming: 6 bases; junction bases outside the gene matches: 6. The CDR3 length is 12 residues. The CDR3 is CSAGTESQPQHF. CDR3 nucleotide sequence: TGCAGCGCCGGGACAGAGAGTCAGCCCCAGCATTTT.

This chain connects TRBV5-6 to TRBJ2-7, with TRBD1 matching 7 bases. The germline V gene encodes CDR1 SGHDT and CDR2 YYEEEE. The ends lost 4 bases at V and 0 bases at J; junction bases unmatched: 10. This CDR3 has 16 residues. CDR3 nucleotides: TGTGCCAGCAGCGGGATACAGGGGTATCCCTCCTACGAGCAGTACTTC. It translates to CASSGIQGYPSYEQYF.

This chain connects TRBV30 to TRBJ2-1; 13 nucleotides align to TRBD2. The CDR3 spans 15 residues. The junction had 10 bases not matched to a gene; V was cut back by 5 bases and J by 9 bases. Germline V gene lookup returns CDR1 GTSNPN and CDR2 SVGIG (reference sequence). As DNA, the CDR3 is TGTGCCTGGGGCCCCGGACTAGCGGGAGAAGGTGAGCAGTTCTTC. It yields the protein CAWGPGLAGEGEQFF.

The CDR3 here is CASSLGISGSRGNNEQFF. The CDR3 DNA reads TGTGCCAGCAGCTTGGGGATTAGCGGGAGTCGCGGGAACAATGAGCAGTTCTTC. The chain combines TRBV5-4 with TRBJ2-1; 9 bases are a match to TRBD2. Germline trimming cut 0 bases from V and 5 bases from J; bases unmatched to any gene: 12. The CDR3 spans 18 residues. From germline, CDR1 is SGHNT and CDR2 YYREEE (reference sequence).

This clone has just a few counts. V gene TRBV20-1 combines with J gene TRBJ1-2, with D unresolved. Trimming pared 6 bases from V and 3 bases from J, leaving 8 bases between. The CDR3 has 11 amino acids. In germline, CDR1 is DFQATT, CDR2 SNEGSKA (reference sequence). This chain's CDR3 is CSAPDYYGYTF. CDR3 DNA: TGCAGTGCGCCAGATTACTATGGCTACACCTTC.